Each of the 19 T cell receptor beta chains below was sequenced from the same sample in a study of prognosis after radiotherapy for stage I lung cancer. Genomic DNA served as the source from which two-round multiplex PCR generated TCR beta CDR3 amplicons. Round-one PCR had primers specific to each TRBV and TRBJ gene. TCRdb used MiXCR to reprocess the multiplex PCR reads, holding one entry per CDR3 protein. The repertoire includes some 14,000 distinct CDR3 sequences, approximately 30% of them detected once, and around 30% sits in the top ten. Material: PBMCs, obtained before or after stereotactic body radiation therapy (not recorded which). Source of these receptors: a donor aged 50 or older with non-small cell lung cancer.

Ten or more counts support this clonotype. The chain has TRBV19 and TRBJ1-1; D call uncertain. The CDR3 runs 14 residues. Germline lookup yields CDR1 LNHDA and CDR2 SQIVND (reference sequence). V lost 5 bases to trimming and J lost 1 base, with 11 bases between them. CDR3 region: CASSPLPGNTEAFF. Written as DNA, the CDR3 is TGTGCCAGTAGTCCGCTGCCAGGGAACACTGAAGCTTTCTTT.

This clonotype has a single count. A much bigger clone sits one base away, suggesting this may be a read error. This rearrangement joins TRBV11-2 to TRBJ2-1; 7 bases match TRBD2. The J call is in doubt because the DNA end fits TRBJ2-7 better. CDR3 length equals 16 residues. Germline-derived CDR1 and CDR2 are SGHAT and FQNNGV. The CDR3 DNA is TGTGCCAGCAGGGGGGGGGACGGAAACCTCTACAATGAGCAGTACTTC. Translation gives CASRGGDGNLYNEQYF.

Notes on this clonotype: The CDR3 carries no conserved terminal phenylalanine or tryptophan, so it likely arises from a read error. CDR3 in amino acids: CASSADSEQFL. The CDR3, as DNA: TGTGCCAGCAGTGCTGACTCTGAGCAGTTCTTA. The chain carries TRBV6-1 and TRBJ2-1; D gene unclear. CDR3 length: 11 amino acids. Between the trimmed V and J ends, which lost 4 bases and 9 bases, there was a span of 7 bases. From germline, CDR1 is MNHNS and CDR2 SASEGT.

CDR3 sequence: CASSEEWGRASPYEQYV. In DNA, the CDR3 is TGTGCCAGCAGTGAGGAGTGGGGAAGGGCTAGCCCCTACGAGCAGTACGTC. This chain joins TRBV6-1 and TRBJ2-7, with D possibly TRBD2 on 5 matching bases. The germline gives CDR1 MNHNS, CDR2 SASEGT. The V end was cut by 3 bases, the J end by 2 bases, with 20 bases between. The CDR3 is made up of 17 amino acids.

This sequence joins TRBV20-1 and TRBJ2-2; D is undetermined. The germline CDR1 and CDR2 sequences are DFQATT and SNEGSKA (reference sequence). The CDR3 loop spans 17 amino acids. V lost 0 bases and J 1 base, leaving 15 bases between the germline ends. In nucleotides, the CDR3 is TGCAGTGCTAGAGATCCGAGCCATGGAGTGAACACCGGGGAGCTGTTTTTT. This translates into CSARDPSHGVNTGELFF.

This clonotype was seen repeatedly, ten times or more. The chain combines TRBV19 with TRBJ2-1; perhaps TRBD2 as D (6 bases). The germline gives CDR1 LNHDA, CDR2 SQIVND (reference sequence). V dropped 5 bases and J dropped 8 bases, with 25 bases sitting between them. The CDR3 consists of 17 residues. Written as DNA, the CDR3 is TGTGCCAGTAGTGTGGGAAGACAGAATCGGGGGTTCGATGAGCAGTTCTTC. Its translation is CASSVGRQNRGFDEQFF.

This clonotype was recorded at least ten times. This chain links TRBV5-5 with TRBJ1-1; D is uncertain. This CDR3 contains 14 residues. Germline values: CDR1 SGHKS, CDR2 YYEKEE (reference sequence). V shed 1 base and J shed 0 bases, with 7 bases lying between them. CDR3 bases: TGTGCCAGCAGCTTGCGGCTGATGAACACTGAAGCTTTCTTT. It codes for CASSLRLMNTEAFF.

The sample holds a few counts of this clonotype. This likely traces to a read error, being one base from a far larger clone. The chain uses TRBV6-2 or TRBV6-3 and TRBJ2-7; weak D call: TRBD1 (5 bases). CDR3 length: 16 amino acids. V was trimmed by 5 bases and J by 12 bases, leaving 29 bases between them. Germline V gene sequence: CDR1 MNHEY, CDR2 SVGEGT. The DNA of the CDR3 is TGTGCCAGCAGTGAAAGTTGGGCAGGGCGCTATTATAGCCTGTACTTC. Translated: CASSESWAGRYYSLYF.

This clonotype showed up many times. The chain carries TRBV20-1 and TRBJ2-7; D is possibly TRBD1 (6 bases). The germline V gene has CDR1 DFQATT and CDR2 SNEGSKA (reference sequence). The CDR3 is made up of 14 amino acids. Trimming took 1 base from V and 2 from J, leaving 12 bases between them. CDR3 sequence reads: CSARVRGVTYEQYF. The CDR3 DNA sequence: TGCAGTGCTAGAGTCAGGGGAGTAACCTACGAGCAGTACTTC.

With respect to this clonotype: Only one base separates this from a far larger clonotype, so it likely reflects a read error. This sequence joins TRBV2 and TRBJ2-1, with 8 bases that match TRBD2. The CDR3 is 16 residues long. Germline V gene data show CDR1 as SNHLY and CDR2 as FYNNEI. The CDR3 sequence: CASSLQAGAFRNEQIF. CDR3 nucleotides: TGTGCCAGCAGCCTCCAAGCGGGAGCCTTTAGGAATGAGCAGATCTTC.

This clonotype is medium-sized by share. CDR3 bases: TGTGCCAGCAGTCCGCCTTGGGCGGGAGTCGGGGAGCTGTTTTTT. Amino acids: CASSPPWAGVGELFF. The chain links TRBV27 to TRBJ2-2; TRBD2 matches at 7 bases. Germline V gene sequence: CDR1 MNHEY, CDR2 SMNVEV (reference sequence). V was clipped by 5 bases and J by 7 bases; unmatched bases: 10. The CDR3 is made up of 15 amino acids.

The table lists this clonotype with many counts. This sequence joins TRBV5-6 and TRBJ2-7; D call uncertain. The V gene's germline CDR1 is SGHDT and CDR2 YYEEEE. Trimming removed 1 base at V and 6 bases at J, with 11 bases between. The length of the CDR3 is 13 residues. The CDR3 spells CASSLLSRGEQYF. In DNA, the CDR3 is TGTGCCAGCAGCTTGTTATCCAGAGGCGAGCAGTACTTC.

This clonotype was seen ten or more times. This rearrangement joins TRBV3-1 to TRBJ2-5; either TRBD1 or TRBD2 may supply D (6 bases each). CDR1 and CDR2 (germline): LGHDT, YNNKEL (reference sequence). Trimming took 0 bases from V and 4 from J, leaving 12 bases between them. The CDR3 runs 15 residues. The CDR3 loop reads CASSQEHGGLETQYF. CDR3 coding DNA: TGTGCCAGCAGCCAAGAGCACGGGGGCTTAGAGACCCAGTACTTC.

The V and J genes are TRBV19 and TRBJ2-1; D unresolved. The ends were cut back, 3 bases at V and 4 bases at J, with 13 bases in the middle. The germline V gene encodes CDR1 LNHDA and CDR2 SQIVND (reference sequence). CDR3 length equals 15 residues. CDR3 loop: CASSIDHIGYNEQFF. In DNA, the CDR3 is TGTGCCAGTAGTATCGATCACATCGGGTACAATGAGCAGTTCTTC.

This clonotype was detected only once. CDR3 region: CASTRARDAEAFF. CDR3 nucleotides: TGTGCCAGCACCCGGGCTCGGGACGCTGAAGCTTTCTTT. V usage is TRBV25-1 and J usage is TRBJ1-1; the D gene is possibly TRBD1 (5 bases). Trimming took 7 bases from V and 6 from J, leaving 15 bases between them. The germline V gene encodes CDR1 MGHDK and CDR2 SYGVNS. The CDR3 is made up of 13 amino acids.

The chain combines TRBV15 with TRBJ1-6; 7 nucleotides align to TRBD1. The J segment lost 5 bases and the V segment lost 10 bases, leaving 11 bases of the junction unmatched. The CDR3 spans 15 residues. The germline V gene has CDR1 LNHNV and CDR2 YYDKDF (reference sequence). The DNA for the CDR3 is TGTGCCAACACCACGACAGGGTACCATAATTCACCCCTCCACTTT. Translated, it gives CANTTTGYHNSPLHF.

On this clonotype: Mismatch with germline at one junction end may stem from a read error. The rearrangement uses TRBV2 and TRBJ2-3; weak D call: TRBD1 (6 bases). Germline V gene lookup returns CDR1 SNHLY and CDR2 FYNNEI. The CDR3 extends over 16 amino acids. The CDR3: CACSATGTRGTDTQYF. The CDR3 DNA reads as TGTGCCTGCAGTGCAACCGGGACAAGGGGCACAGATACGCAGTATTTT.

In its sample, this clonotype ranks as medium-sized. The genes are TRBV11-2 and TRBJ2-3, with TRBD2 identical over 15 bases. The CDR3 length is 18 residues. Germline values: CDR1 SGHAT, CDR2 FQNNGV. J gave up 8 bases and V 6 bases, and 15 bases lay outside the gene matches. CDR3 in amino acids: CASSPPGLAGGPLATQYF. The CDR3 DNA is TGTGCCAGCAGTCCCCCCGGACTAGCGGGAGGGCCACTAGCTACGCAGTATTTT.

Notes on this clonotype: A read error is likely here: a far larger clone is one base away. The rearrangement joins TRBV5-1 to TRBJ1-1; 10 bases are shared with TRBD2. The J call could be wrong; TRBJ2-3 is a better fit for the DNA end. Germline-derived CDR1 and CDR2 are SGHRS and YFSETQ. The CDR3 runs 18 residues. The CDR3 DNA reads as TGCGCCAGCTACGACAGGGCCCCGGGACTAGCGCGCACATATACGCAGTATTTT. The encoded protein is CASYDRAPGLARTYTQYF.